Each of the 31 T cell receptor beta chains below was sequenced from the same sample in a study of molecular identifiers for immune sequencing clone quantification. One entry per CDR3 protein, called by TCRdb with MiXCR from the PCR reads. The profile covers around 470,000 distinct CDR3 sequences, with roughly a fifth appearing a single time and approximately 0.84% taken by the ten largest. The sequencing sample was made of naive CD8+ T cells from blood, with Jurkat cell RNA spiked in. Subset indicated: FACS-sorted CD8+CD4-CCR7+CD45RA+ naive T cells. These receptors came from a human donor in good health. Some libraries in this study had Jurkat cell RNA spiked in.

This clonotype was detected many times. This chain joins TRBV6-5 and TRBJ2-2; D possibly matches TRBD1 or TRBD2 (5 bases each). The CDR3 consists of 14 residues. Trimming stripped 2 bases from V and 1 base from J, with 5 bases between. Germline loops: CDR1 MNHEY, CDR2 SVGAGI. CDR3 in DNA: TGTGCCAGCAGTTACGGGGGGAACACCGGGGAGCTGTTTTTT. Translated, it gives CASSYGGNTGELFF.

This chain links TRBV10-2 with TRBJ2-5; TRBD2 might be the D (6 bases). The CDR3 consists of 13 residues. CDR1 is WSHSY, CDR2 SAAADI, per germline. Trimming left V 4 bases short and J 5 bases short, with 11 bases between. CDR3 residues: CASSAKRVETQYF. CDR3 nucleotide sequence: TGCGCCAGCAGTGCGAAGCGGGTGGAGACCCAGTACTTC.

In regard to this clonotype: With a much larger clone just one base away, this may be a read error. CDR3 nucleotide sequence: TGTGCCAGCAATTTATCCAGCGGGGGGGCCTACAATGAGCAGTTCTTC. This gives the protein CASNLSSGGAYNEQFF. The J gene is TRBJ2-1, the V gene TRBV27; 10 bases are a match to TRBD2. The length of the CDR3 is 16 residues. CDR1 and CDR2 from the germline V gene are MNHEY and SMNVEV (reference sequence).

This clonotype was counted only a few times. The CDR3 sequence is CASSPMPGGAGGDQPQHF. In nucleotides, the CDR3 is TGTGCCAGCTCACCTATGCCGGGGGGCGCGGGCGGTGATCAGCCCCAGCATTTT. The genes are TRBV18 and TRBJ1-5; D perhaps matches TRBD1 (6 bases). Germline CDR1 and CDR2: KGHSH and LQKENI. This CDR3 comprises 18 residues. V dropped 3 bases and J dropped 5 bases, with 23 bases sitting between them.

In its sample, this clonotype was seen a few times. The rearrangement links TRBV7-8 to TRBJ1-1; TRBD1 matches at 9 bases. CDR1 and CDR2 from the germline V gene are SGHVS and FQNEAQ. This CDR3 has 14 amino acids. The trim removed 1 base at V and 5 bases at J, leaving 2 bases unmatched. The CDR3 protein is CASSLGTGATEAFF. CDR3 DNA: TGTGCCAGCAGCTTAGGGACAGGGGCAACTGAAGCTTTCTTT.

V is TRBV27 and J is TRBJ2-3, with D possibly TRBD2 on 6 matching bases. Trimming stripped 6 bases from V and 0 bases from J, with 13 bases between. From germline, CDR1 is MNHEY and CDR2 SMNVEV (reference sequence). CDR3 size: 15 residues. CDR3 residues: CASRDGTSSTDTQYF. CDR3 DNA: TGTGCCAGCAGGGACGGGACTTCTAGCACAGATACGCAGTATTTT.

This clonotype was detected ten times or more. The chain has TRBV5-8 and TRBJ2-3; 14 positions match TRBD2. This CDR3 has 17 residues. The trim removed 3 bases at V and 2 bases at J, leaving 5 bases unmatched. From germline, CDR1 is SGHTS and CDR2 YDEGEE. CDR3 in amino acids: CASSWETSGGVTDTQYF. CDR3 DNA: TGTGCCAGCAGCTGGGAGACTAGCGGGGGGGTCACAGATACGCAGTATTTT.

This clonotype was detected a few times. The rearrangement links TRBV19 to TRBJ1-5; D is perhaps TRBD1 (5 bases). Trimming pared 11 bases from V and 3 bases from J, leaving 8 bases between. CDR1 and CDR2 from the germline V gene are LNHDA and SQIVND (reference sequence). The CDR3 totals 11 residues. CDR3 nucleotide sequence: TGTGCCGGGGGGTACAATCAGCCCCAGCATTTT. Amino acids: CAGGYNQPQHF.

The table lists this clonotype with many counts. This CDR3 is CASSFYMSNTGELFF. The CDR3 DNA follows: TGTGCCAGTAGTTTCTACATGTCGAACACCGGGGAGCTGTTTTTT. The chain employs TRBV19 and TRBJ2-2, with D hard to call. The CDR3 consists of 15 residues. Germline V gene data show CDR1 as LNHDA and CDR2 as SQIVND (reference sequence). V was clipped by 5 bases and J by 0 bases, with 10 bases between them. The full variable domain, completed using reference TRBV19 and TRBJ2-2, is DGGITQSPKYLFRKEGQNVTLSCEQNLNHDAMYWYRQDPGQGLRLIYYSQIVNDFQKGDIAEGYSVSREKKESFPLTVTSAQKNPTAFYLCASSFYMSNTGELFFGEGSRLTVL.

This clonotype has ten or more counts. The V and J genes are TRBV9 and TRBJ2-7; 8 bases match TRBD2. Germline CDR1 and CDR2: SGDLS and YYNGEE. V was clipped by 4 bases and J by 1 base; unmatched bases: 7. This CDR3 region has 15 residues. The CDR3 spells CASSPGVAGSYEQYF. In nucleotides, the CDR3 is TGTGCCAGCAGCCCCGGAGTAGCGGGATCCTACGAGCAGTACTTC.

This clonotype turned up a few times. This chain joins TRBV19 and TRBJ1-5, with D maybe TRBD1 (6 bases). This CDR3 has 14 amino acids. V dropped 3 bases and J dropped 14 bases, with 20 bases sitting between them. Germline V gives CDR1 LNHDA, CDR2 SQIVND (reference sequence). CDR3 sequence reads: CASSMQGPDTPKHF. DNA of the CDR3: TGTGCCAGTAGTATGCAGGGGCCCGATACTCCCAAGCATTTT.

At least ten counts were recorded for this clonotype. The chain combines TRBV7-2 with TRBJ2-3; 7 bases match TRBD2. V shed 3 bases, J shed 3 bases, and the junction held 3 bases outside the gene matches. Germline-derived CDR1 and CDR2 are SGHTA and FQGNSA. The CDR3 has 14 residues. CDR3 region: CASSFGSGTDTQYF. The CDR3 bases are TGTGCCAGCAGCTTCGGTAGCGGGACAGATACGCAGTATTTT.

This clonotype has more than one count but fewer than ten. V is TRBV30 and J is TRBJ2-5; 8 bases map to TRBD2. V shed 2 bases and J 5 bases; nucleotides not matched to a gene: 4. Germline V gene sequence: CDR1 GTSNPN, CDR2 SVGIG (reference sequence). The CDR3 loop spans 13 amino acids. CDR3 in DNA: TGTGCCTGGAGTAATAGCGGGGATGAGACCCAGTACTTC. The encoded protein is CAWSNSGDETQYF.

This clonotype was detected many times. The CDR3 sequence: CASSYRDEQFF. CDR3 nucleotide sequence: TGTGCCAGCAGTTACAGGGATGAGCAGTTCTTC. The chain carries TRBV6-2 or TRBV6-3 and TRBJ2-1, with D uncertain. Germline loops: CDR1 MNHEY, CDR2 SVGEGT. V lost 2 bases and J 8 bases, leaving 4 bases between the germline ends. CDR3 size: 11 residues.

The rearrangement links TRBV12-3 or TRBV12-4 to TRBJ2-7, with TRBD1 matching 8 bases. The V and J ends lost 3 bases and 5 bases, in that order; junction bases with no gene match: 12. The CDR3 runs 16 residues. CDR3 in DNA: TGTGCCAGCAGTTTTGGAGGTGCAGGGGGCACGCACGAGCAGTACTTC. This codes for CASSFGGAGGTHEQYF.

This clonotype was seen ten or more times. The V and J genes are TRBV19 and TRBJ2-2; maybe TRBD1 (6 bases). CDR3 size: 14 residues. Germline V CDR1 and CDR2: LNHDA, SQIVND (reference sequence). V was clipped by 3 bases and J by 5 bases, with 10 bases between them. CDR3 sequence (DNA): TGTGCCAGTAGTATCTTTGGACAGACCGGGGAGCTGTTTTTT. Translating it yields CASSIFGQTGELFF.

In its sample, this clonotype was seen a few times. This sequence joins TRBV7-9 and TRBJ2-3; no clear D. Germline V CDR1 and CDR2: SEHNR, FQNEAQ (reference sequence). This CDR3 comprises 15 residues. Trimming took 4 bases from V and 6 from J, leaving 17 bases between them. The CDR3 loop reads CASSSPGVSLDTQYF. The CDR3 DNA follows: TGTGCCAGCAGCTCCCCGGGCGTTTCGTTGGATACGCAGTATTTT.

This clonotype was counted ten times or more. The V and J genes are TRBV6-6 and TRBJ2-4, with 9 bases that match TRBD2. The germline gives CDR1 MNHNY, CDR2 SVGAGI (reference sequence). This CDR3 spans 14 amino acids. V shed 6 bases, J shed 6 bases, and the junction held 6 bases outside the gene matches. The CDR3 nucleotides are TGTGCCAGCAGAGACCCGGGACTAGCAAACATTCAGTACTTC. Its translation is CASRDPGLANIQYF.

Turning to this clonotype: Because the CDR3 is missing its conserved closing phenylalanine or tryptophan, this is likely a read error. V gene TRBV19 combines with J gene TRBJ2-7; D is possibly TRBD1 (5 bases). This CDR3 contains 13 residues. Germline assignment: CDR1 LNHDA and CDR2 SQIVND (reference sequence). V lost 3 bases, J lost 0 bases, and 6 bases lay in between. In nucleotides, the CDR3 is TGTGCCAGTAGTATGACAGTCTCCTACGAGCAGTACCTC. It yields the protein CASSMTVSYEQYL.

This clonotype showed up just a few times. This chain uses TRBV12-3 or TRBV12-4 with TRBJ2-2; possibly TRBD2 for D (7 bases). V shed 4 bases and J shed 0 bases, with 12 bases lying between them. There are 16 residues in the CDR3. The CDR3 spells CASSWWEGANTGELFF. CDR3 DNA: TGTGCCAGCAGTTGGTGGGAGGGGGCGAACACCGGGGAGCTGTTTTTT.

The rearrangement links TRBV6-6 to TRBJ2-7; 8 bases align to TRBD2. The CDR3 contains 15 residues. J was trimmed by 1 base and V by 7 bases; bases with no gene match: 9. Germline assignment: CDR1 MNHNY and CDR2 SVGAGI (reference sequence). The CDR3 spells CASTSGLARSYEQYF. The CDR3 DNA follows: TGTGCCAGCACCAGCGGACTAGCTAGGTCCTACGAGCAGTACTTC.

The rearrangement links TRBV3-1 to TRBJ2-7; D is possibly TRBD1 (5 bases). V lost 4 bases, J lost 2 bases, and 15 bases lay in between. CDR1 is LGHDT and CDR2 is YNNKEL in the germline V gene (reference sequence). This CDR3 contains 15 residues. The CDR3 DNA reads TGTGCCAGCAGCCCCGCCCCGCTAGGGGCCTACGAGCAGTACTTC. Translation: CASSPAPLGAYEQYF.

About this clonotype itself: A much more abundant neighbour one base away suggests this may be a read error. The V and J genes are TRBV5-6 and TRBJ2-6, with D maybe TRBD1 (6 bases). CDR1 is SGHDT, CDR2 YYEEEE, per germline. This CDR3 has 15 amino acids. The CDR3 nucleotides are TGTGCCAGCAGCTTCATGGGGGCTGGGGCCAACGCCCTGACTTTC. Translated, it gives CASSFMGAGANALTF.

Details on this clonotype: The junction departs from the called germline gene at one end, perhaps through a read error. The V and J genes are TRBV7-2 and TRBJ1-4, with D maybe TRBD1 (5 bases). The CDR3 is 16 amino acids. Germline CDR1 is SGHTA and CDR2 is FQGNSA. The CDR3 DNA reads TGTGCCAGCAGCTTTATCCAGGGTCGGAGTATTGAAAAACCGTTTTTT. Residues: CASSFIQGRSIEKPFF. The full variable domain, with the rest looked up from reference TRBV7-2 and TRBJ1-4, is GAGVSQSPSNKVTEKGKDVELRCDPISGHTALYWYRQSLGQGLEFLIYFQGNSAPDKSGLPSDRFSAERTGGSVSTLTIQRTQQEDSAVYLCASSFIQGRSIEKPFFGSGTQLSVL.

This clonotype was observed at least ten times. The rearrangement uses TRBV9 and TRBJ2-3; 7 bases agree with TRBD1. The germline gives CDR1 SGDLS, CDR2 YYNGEE. The trim removed 0 bases at V and 4 bases at J, leaving 8 bases unmatched. There are 16 residues in the CDR3. This CDR3 reads CASSVEGASFADTQYF. The CDR3, as DNA: TGTGCCAGCAGCGTAGAGGGGGCGTCTTTTGCAGATACGCAGTATTTT. Supplemented by reference TRBV9 and TRBJ2-3, the full variable domain reads DSGVTQTPKHLITATGQRVTLRCSPRSGDLSVYWYQQSLDQGLQFLIQYYNGEERAKGNILERFSAQQFPDLHSELNLSSLELGDSALYFCASSVEGASFADTQYFGPGTRLTVL.

This clonotype was detected a few times. This chain connects TRBV10-3 to TRBJ2-1; D is unclear. Per germline, CDR1 ENHRY and CDR2 SYGVKD. The CDR3 consists of 12 residues. The V end lost 8 bases, the J end lost 5 bases, and 10 bases lay between the germline ends. As DNA, the CDR3 is TGTGCCATCGATCAAGGTAACAATGAGCAGTTCTTC. Translating gives CAIDQGNNEQFF.

Concerning this clonotype itself: This may come from a read error, since a much larger clone is one base off. No conserved phenylalanine or tryptophan is present at the end of the CDR3, so a read error is the likely explanation. The chain uses TRBV7-9 and TRBJ2-7, with 12 bases lining up with TRBD1. The CDR3 spans 17 residues. J lost 3 bases, V lost 3 bases, and 9 bases had no gene match. CDR1 SEHNR and CDR2 FQNEAQ come from the germline V gene (reference sequence). CDR3 region: CASSFPGQGARDYEQYS. The CDR3 region has the DNA TGTGCCAGCAGCTTTCCGGGACAGGGGGCGCGAGACTACGAGCAGTACTCC.

In its sample, this clonotype was seen many times. J is TRBJ1-3 and V is TRBV5-5; D is undetermined. Germline loops: CDR1 SGHKS, CDR2 YYEKEE (reference sequence). V gave up 2 bases and J gave up 0 bases, with 12 bases separating them. This CDR3 has 16 amino acids. CDR3 protein: CASSFSDWLSGNTIYF. For the CDR3, the DNA is TGTGCCAGCAGCTTTTCCGATTGGCTCTCTGGAAACACCATATATTTT.

This clonotype was found a few times. V usage is TRBV14 and J usage is TRBJ2-7; 9 bases match TRBD2. V was pared by 1 base and J by 2 bases, with 6 bases of the junction left unmatched. The CDR3 runs to 16 residues. From germline, CDR1 is SGHDN and CDR2 FVKESK. CDR3 sequence (DNA): TGTGCCAGCAGCCAAGCCTGGACTAGCGATCCCTACGAGCAGTACTTC. It encodes CASSQAWTSDPYEQYF.

Ten or more counts support this clonotype. The rearrangement joins TRBV7-8 to TRBJ2-3; 7 bases match TRBD1. V shed 5 bases, J shed 2 bases, and the junction held 7 bases outside the gene matches. Germline CDR1 and CDR2: SGHVS and FQNEAQ. The CDR3 consists of 15 residues. CDR3 coding DNA: TGTGCCAGCAGCCCAGACAGGGTTGCCACAGATACGCAGTATTTT. Its translation: CASSPDRVATDTQYF.

The table lists this clonotype with many counts. The chain employs TRBV7-9 and TRBJ1-1; D uncertain. The CDR3 runs 11 residues. Deletions cut 7 bases from V and 1 base from J, with 4 bases between. Germline-derived CDR1 and CDR2 are SEHNR and FQNEAQ (reference sequence). In nucleotides, the CDR3 is TGTGCCAGCAAGCAGAACACTGAAGCTTTCTTT. The encoded protein is CASKQNTEAFF.